This T cell receptor (beta chain) was sequenced during a study of PD-L1 blockade in urothelial cancer. Turning to the study itself: The study started patients on atezolizumab around 2014, giving 1,200 mg intravenously every 3 weeks. Whole-study findings and limits: Survival was better when pretreatment blood TCR clonality fell below the median.

TCRdb's table, derived via immunoSEQ multiplex PCR, lists solely in-frame clones and lacks some. The sample consists of about 50,000 clones, roughly 85% of them appearing once. In the case of this clone: Its antigen is unknown.

The sample's time point: pretreatment peripheral blood. Urothelial carcinoma affected the patients, and it was locally advanced or metastatic. This CDR3 spans 13 amino acids. Germline CDR1 is SGHDN and CDR2 is FVKESK. V trimming: 4 bases; J trimming: 5 bases; junction bases outside the gene matches: 4. The sequence was collected from a woman aged 55-69 years with urothelial cancer. The V and J genes are TRBV14 and TRBJ1-1; 7 bases align to TRBD1. The sequencing here drew on PBMCs, taken around atezolizumab (anti-PD-L1) treatment. CDR3 protein: CASSPYRGTEAFF. CDR3 in DNA: TGTGCCAGCAGCCCATACAGGGGTACTGAAGCTTTCTTT. Combining the CDR3 with reference TRBV14 and TRBJ1-1 gives the whole variable domain EAGVTQFPSHSVIEKGQTVTLRCDPISGHDNLYWYRRVMGKEIKFLLHFVKESKQDESGMPNNRFLAERTGGTYSTLKVQPAELEDSGVYFCASSPYRGTEAFFGQGTRLTVV.